These 29 T cell receptor beta chains were all obtained from the same sample, sequenced in a study of blood T cell repertoires in COVID-19. Some clones are missing from TCRdb's copy, which holds only in-frame ones; the method was immunoSEQ multiplex PCR. The sample lists fewer than 200,000 clones, about 86% occurring once. Sequenced sample: peripheral blood. All receptors come from a man between 65 and 85 years old with active or convalescent COVID-19.

The chain uses TRBV7-2 and TRBJ2-7, with D perhaps matching TRBD1 (6 bases). The germline V and J ends were trimmed by 1 base and 2 bases, with 12 bases remaining between them. The V gene's germline CDR1 is SGHTA and CDR2 FQGNSA. The CDR3 extends over 15 amino acids. Here the CDR3 reads CASSLGTERAYEQYF. The DNA of the CDR3 is TGTGCCAGCAGCTTAGGGACAGAGAGGGCCTACGAGCAGTACTTC.

V and J are TRBV7-2 and TRBJ2-2; a possible D gene is TRBD1 (6 bases). The CDR3 covers 15 residues. V lost 3 bases, J lost 0 bases, and 8 bases lay in between. Germline lookup yields CDR1 SGHTA and CDR2 FQGNSA. The CDR3 reads CASSLGAANTGELFF. Here the CDR3 DNA reads TGTGCCAGCAGCTTGGGGGCAGCGAACACCGGGGAGCTGTTTTTT.

The rearrangement joins TRBV19 to TRBJ2-3, with no clear D. This CDR3 is 14 amino acids long. V was trimmed by 5 bases and J by 2 bases, leaving 11 bases between them. The germline V gene has CDR1 LNHDA and CDR2 SQIVND (reference sequence). CDR3 sequence: CASSRTQNTDTQYF. CDR3 in DNA: TGTGCCAGTAGTCGAACCCAGAACACAGATACGCAGTATTTT.

The J gene is TRBJ1-1, the V gene TRBV7-2; no clear D gene. Germline loops: CDR1 SGHTA, CDR2 FQGNSA. This CDR3 comprises 13 residues. The germline V and J ends were trimmed by 4 bases and 2 bases, with 8 bases remaining between them. Here the CDR3 DNA reads TGTGCCAGCAGCTCCACAGTAAACACTGAAGCTTTCTTT. It codes for CASSSTVNTEAFF.

The V call is TRBV4-3, the J call TRBJ2-7, with D possibly being TRBD2 (6 bases). This CDR3 comprises 14 residues. Trimming stripped 6 bases from V and 1 base from J, with 13 bases between. CDR1 and CDR2 from the germline V gene are LGHNA and YSLEER. The CDR3 DNA reads TGCGCCAGCAGTCCGAGTGGGACTTCCTACGAGCAGTACTTC. As protein: CASSPSGTSYEQYF.

This chain uses TRBV28 with TRBJ2-7; the match to TRBD2 covers 14 bases. The ends lost 3 bases at V and 6 bases at J; junction bases unmatched: 7. CDR3 length equals 16 residues. The germline V gene encodes CDR1 MDHEN and CDR2 SYDVKM. CDR3 bases: TGTGCCAGCAGTTTCTTACGACTAGCGGGAGGGGGCGAGCAGTACTTC. Translated, it gives CASSFLRLAGGGEQYF.

This sequence joins TRBV6-2 or TRBV6-3 and TRBJ2-1, with 12 bases identical to TRBD2. V dropped 5 bases and J dropped 6; count of bases not matched to a gene: 8. The CDR3 has 16 residues. Germline CDR1 is MNHEY and CDR2 is SVGEGT. The CDR3 is CASSPGLAGFRNEQFF. DNA for the CDR3: TGTGCCAGCAGTCCAGGACTAGCGGGATTTCGCAATGAGCAGTTCTTC.

The chain links TRBV6-5 to TRBJ1-2; unclear D gene. The V end was cut by 6 bases, the J end by 3 bases, with 8 bases between. The CDR3 is made up of 12 amino acids. The V gene's germline CDR1 is MNHEY and CDR2 SVGAGI. The CDR3, as DNA: TGTGCCAGCAGGAGGGTGGACTATGGCTACACCTTC. Its translation is CASRRVDYGYTF.

J is TRBJ2-4 and V is TRBV19, with a weak D call TRBD1 (5 bases). Germline V gives CDR1 LNHDA, CDR2 SQIVND (reference sequence). V was trimmed by 7 bases and J by 2 bases, leaving 9 bases between them. The CDR3 loop spans 13 amino acids. The CDR3, as DNA: TGTGCCAGTAAACCAGGGTCCAAAAACATTCAGTACTTC. This sequence encodes CASKPGSKNIQYF.

In this sample, this clone turned up a few times. This chain connects TRBV5-1 to TRBJ2-2; 7 nucleotides line up with TRBD1. With V trimmed by 3 bases and J by 6 bases, 2 bases remained unmatched. CDR3 length: 13 residues. The germline gives CDR1 SGHRS, CDR2 YFSETQ. CDR3 sequence (DNA): TGCGCCAGCAGCTCCAGGGGGTCCGGGGAGCTGTTTTTT. Translating gives CASSSRGSGELFF.

The chain links TRBV11-3 to TRBJ2-2; D might be TRBD2 (6 bases). V gave up 5 bases and J gave up 1 base, with 14 bases separating them. CDR3 length equals 16 residues. In germline, CDR1 is SGHNT, CDR2 YENEEA. The CDR3 region is CASSLGVAVNTGELFF. The CDR3 nucleotides read TGTGCCAGCAGCCTTGGAGTAGCGGTGAACACCGGGGAGCTGTTTTTT.

This chain uses TRBV2 with TRBJ2-7; possible D gene TRBD1, 6 bases. CDR1 is SNHLY and CDR2 is FYNNEI in the germline V gene. The CDR3 has 15 residues. Trimming took off 3 bases at V and 2 bases at J, with 14 bases between the two ends. This chain's CDR3 is CASSEVDRQTYEQYF. In DNA form, the CDR3 reads TGTGCCAGCAGTGAGGTGGACAGACAAACCTACGAGCAGTACTTC.

The V and J genes are TRBV4-1 and TRBJ1-1; TRBD1 might be the D (6 bases). V lost 0 bases and J lost 0, with 17 bases in between. Germline V gene data show CDR1 as MGHRA and CDR2 as YSYEKL. The CDR3 has 18 amino acids. As DNA, the CDR3 is TGCGCCAGCAGCCAAGATCCCCCTGGGGGGGCCTTGAACACTGAAGCTTTCTTT. Translating it yields CASSQDPPGGALNTEAFF.

The J gene is TRBJ1-5, the V gene TRBV5-1; 7 bases are shared with TRBD1. Unmatched junction bases numbered 3, after V lost 1 base and J lost 5 bases. Germline V gene sequence: CDR1 SGHRS, CDR2 YFSETQ. This CDR3 has 14 residues. CDR3 sequence (DNA): TGCGCCAGCAGCTTGTTCCAGGGGGATCAGCCCCAGCATTTT. This codes for CASSLFQGDQPQHF. Full variable domain (missing parts from reference TRBV5-1 and TRBJ1-5): KAGVTQTPRYLIKTRGQQVTLSCSPISGHRSVSWYQQTPGQGLQFLFEYFSETQRNKGNFPGRFSGRQFSNSRSEMNVSTLELGDSALYLCASSLFQGDQPQHFGDGTRLSIL.

The rearrangement links TRBV7-3 to TRBJ2-5, with TRBD2 identical over 11 bases. The CDR3 runs 15 residues. Germline CDR1 reads SGHTA; CDR2 reads FQGTGA. The V segment lost 2 bases and the J segment 5 bases; nucleotides outside the gene matches: 4. CDR3: CASSLSTSGMETQYF. In DNA, the CDR3 is TGTGCCAGCAGCTTATCGACTAGCGGGATGGAGACCCAGTACTTC.

The V call is TRBV28, the J call TRBJ2-3; D possibly corresponds to TRBD2 (7 bases). This CDR3 region has 14 residues. Germline V gene lookup returns CDR1 MDHEN and CDR2 SYDVKM. Trimming removed 6 bases from V and 6 bases from J, with 16 bases in between. The CDR3 loop reads CASSGTGRGDTQYF. CDR3 nucleotides: TGTGCCAGCAGCGGCACAGGGAGGGGCGATACGCAGTATTTT.

This chain joins TRBV7-8 and TRBJ2-1; 9 bases fit TRBD2. The V gene end was trimmed by 3 bases and the J gene end by 6 bases; junction bases not matched to a gene: 9. The CDR3 has 16 residues. CDR1 is SGHVS and CDR2 is FQNEAQ in the germline V gene. Written as DNA, the CDR3 is TGTGCCAGCAGCTTCGGGACTAGCCCCCAAGGCAATGAGCAGTTCTTC. This encodes CASSFGTSPQGNEQFF.

The CDR3 DNA is TGTGCCAGCAGTTACTCGGCATCGGCCAGGGGGAGCAATAGCAATCAGCCCCAGCATTTT. It translates to CASSYSASARGSNSNQPQHF. This chain joins TRBV6-2 or TRBV6-3 and TRBJ1-5; the match to TRBD1 covers 7 bases. Germline V gene lookup returns CDR1 MNHEY and CDR2 SVGEGT. This CDR3 spans 20 amino acids. Trimming at V came to 0 bases and at J to 0 bases, leaving 14 bases not matched to a gene.

V gene TRBV29-1 combines with J gene TRBJ1-2; tentative D call: TRBD1 (5 bases). Deletions cut 3 bases from V and 4 bases from J, with 12 bases between. CDR1 and CDR2 (germline): SQVTM, ANQGSEA. The CDR3 is 13 amino acids. The CDR3 DNA reads as TGCAGCGTTGAGTCGCCGGGGGTCTATGGCTACACCTTC. As protein: CSVESPGVYGYTF.

The rearrangement links TRBV11-3 to TRBJ2-3, with 7 bases fitting TRBD1. The CDR3 consists of 15 residues. J gave up 0 bases and V 4 bases, and 4 bases lay outside the gene matches. Germline V gives CDR1 SGHNT, CDR2 YENEEA. The CDR3 loop reads CASSSTGMSTDTQYF. CDR3 DNA: TGTGCCAGCAGCTCGACAGGGATGAGCACAGATACGCAGTATTTT.

The chain couples TRBV10-3 to TRBJ2-7; tentatively, D is TRBD2 (6 bases). CDR3 length: 13 amino acids. Germline CDR1 and CDR2: ENHRY and SYGVKD. V was clipped by 10 bases and J by 4 bases, with 17 bases between them. The CDR3 DNA reads TGTGCCACCGGGGGAGCCTTCCCTTACGAGCAGTACTTC. It specifies CATGGAFPYEQYF.

The rearrangement uses TRBV5-6 and TRBJ2-6; tentatively, D is TRBD1 (5 bases). Between the trimmed V and J ends, which lost 4 bases and 0 bases, there was a span of 11 bases. Per germline, CDR1 SGHDT and CDR2 YYEEEE. The CDR3 runs 16 residues. The CDR3 region has the DNA TGTGCCAGCAGCAAACAGGATTTCTCTGGGGCCAACGTCCTGACTTTC. This codes for CASSKQDFSGANVLTF. Supplemented by reference TRBV5-6 and TRBJ2-6, the full variable domain reads DAGVTQSPTHLIKTRGQQVTLRCSPKSGHDTVSWYQQALGQGPQFIFQYYEEEERQRGNFPDRFSGHQFPNYSSELNVNALLLGDSALYLCASSKQDFSGANVLTFGAGSRLTVL.

This rearrangement joins TRBV5-1 to TRBJ1-1; D is perhaps TRBD1 (6 bases). The CDR3 covers 16 residues. Trimming took off 4 bases at V and 0 bases at J, with 16 bases between the two ends. Germline CDR1 is SGHRS and CDR2 is YFSETQ. CDR3 DNA sequence: TGCGCCAGCAGCCCCGAAGGGGGATTGATGAACACTGAAGCTTTCTTT. This encodes CASSPEGGLMNTEAFF.

The chain couples TRBV4-1 to TRBJ1-1, with a tentative D call TRBD1 (6 bases). The germline V and J ends were trimmed by 2 bases and 1 base, with 17 bases remaining between them. Germline values: CDR1 MGHRA, CDR2 YSYEKL. This CDR3 spans 17 amino acids. The CDR3 nucleotides are TGCGCCAGCAGCCAACAAACACGGGGGGCTGGGAACACTGAAGCTTTCTTT. Residues: CASSQQTRGAGNTEAFF.

This chain connects TRBV28 to TRBJ2-3, with a weak D call TRBD2 (5 bases). The germline CDR1 and CDR2 sequences are MDHEN and SYDVKM. The ends were cut back, 8 bases at V and 3 bases at J, with 18 bases in the middle. This CDR3 is built from 15 residues. CDR3 DNA sequence: TGTGCCAGCTGCTCCCCCGCGGGCTATACAGATACGCAGTATTTT. Its protein is CASCSPAGYTDTQYF.

J is TRBJ2-1 and V is TRBV5-1, with TRBD2 matching 11 bases. This CDR3 has 16 amino acids. The germline CDR1 and CDR2 sequences are SGHRS and YFSETQ. The V segment lost 4 bases and the J segment 3 bases; nucleotides outside the gene matches: 6. Here the CDR3 reads CASSRGLAGIYNEQFF. Written as DNA, the CDR3 is TGCGCCAGCAGCCGCGGACTAGCGGGTATCTACAATGAGCAGTTCTTC.

V is TRBV6-5 and J is TRBJ1-4; 9 bases line up with TRBD1. CDR3 length: 14 amino acids. The germline CDR1 and CDR2 sequences are MNHEY and SVGAGI. Germline trimming cut 5 bases from V and 7 bases from J; bases unmatched to any gene: 5. CDR3 sequence: CASSQQGASEKLFF. The CDR3 DNA follows: TGTGCCAGCAGTCAACAGGGGGCAAGTGAAAAACTGTTTTTT.

The CDR3 nucleotides are TGTGCCAGCAAGAACTTACAGGGTGGAAGCTATGGCTACACCTTC. Residues: CASKNLQGGSYGYTF. The V gene is TRBV6-5, the J gene TRBJ1-2, with a weak D call TRBD1 (6 bases). This CDR3 is built from 15 residues. Germline CDR1 MNHEY, CDR2 SVGAGI. Trimming shortened V by 7 bases and J by 4 bases, and 19 bases separated the two germline ends.

The chain has TRBV4-3 and TRBJ1-2; tentatively, D is TRBD1 (5 bases). This CDR3 is built from 15 residues. CDR1 is LGHNA, CDR2 YSLEER, per germline. The V gene lost 0 bases and the J gene lost 4 bases, with 12 bases spanning the gap. CDR3 nucleotides: TGCGCCAGCAGCCAAGATCTTACAGGTCTCTATGGCTACACCTTC. It yields the protein CASSQDLTGLYGYTF.